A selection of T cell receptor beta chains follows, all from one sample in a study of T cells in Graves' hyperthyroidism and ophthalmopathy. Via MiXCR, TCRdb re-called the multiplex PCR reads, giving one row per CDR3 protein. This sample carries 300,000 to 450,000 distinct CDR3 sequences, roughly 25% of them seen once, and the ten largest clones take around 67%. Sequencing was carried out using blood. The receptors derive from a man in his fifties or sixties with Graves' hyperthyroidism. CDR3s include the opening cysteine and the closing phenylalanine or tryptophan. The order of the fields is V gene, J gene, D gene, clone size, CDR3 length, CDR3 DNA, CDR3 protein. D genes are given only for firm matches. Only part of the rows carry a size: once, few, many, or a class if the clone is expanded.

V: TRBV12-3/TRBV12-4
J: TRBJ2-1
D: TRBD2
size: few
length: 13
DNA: TGTGCCAGCAGTTCAGCGGGAACTCCTGAGCAGTTCTTC
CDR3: CASSSAGTPEQFF

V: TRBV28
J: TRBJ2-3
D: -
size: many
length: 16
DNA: TGTGCCAGCAGTCCCCCATTAGGATCTGTCTCAGATACGCAGTATTTT
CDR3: CASSPPLGSVSDTQYF

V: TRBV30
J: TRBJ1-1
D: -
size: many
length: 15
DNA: TGTGCCTGGAGTGTATGGGGGGGGATGAACACTGAAGCTTTCTTT
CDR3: CAWSVWGGMNTEAFF

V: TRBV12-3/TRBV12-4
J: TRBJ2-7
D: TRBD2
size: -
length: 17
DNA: TGTGCCAGCAGTTACGGTGCGGGACTAGCGTATTCCTACGAGCAGTACTTC
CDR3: CASSYGAGLAYSYEQYF

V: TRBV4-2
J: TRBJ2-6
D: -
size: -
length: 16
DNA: TGTGCCAGCAGCCAAGATTTAGGGGACGGGGCCAACGTCCTGACTTTC
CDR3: CASSQDLGDGANVLTF

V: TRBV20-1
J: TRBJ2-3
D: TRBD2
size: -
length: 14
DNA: TGCAGTCCGGGACTAGCGGCATTCACAGATGCGCAGTATTTT
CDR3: CSPGLAAFTDAQYF

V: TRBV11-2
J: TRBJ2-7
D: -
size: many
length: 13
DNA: TGTGCCAGCAGCCTACTAGGGTTCTACGAGCAGTACTTC
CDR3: CASSLLGFYEQYF

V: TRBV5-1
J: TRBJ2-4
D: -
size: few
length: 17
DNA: TGCGCCAGCAGCTTGGCCACAGGGCCGCTAGCCAAAAACATTCAGTACTTC
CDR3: CASSLATGPLAKNIQYF

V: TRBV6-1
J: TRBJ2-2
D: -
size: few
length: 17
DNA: TGTGCCAGCAGTGAAAGGGACGGCGGGGCGAACACCGGGGAGCTGTTTTTT
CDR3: CASSERDGGANTGELFF

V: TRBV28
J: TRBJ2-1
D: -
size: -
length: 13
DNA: TGTGCCAGCAGTTTAGGGAAGTACAATGAGCAGTTCTTC
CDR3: CASSLGKYNEQFF

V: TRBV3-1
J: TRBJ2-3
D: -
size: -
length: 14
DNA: TGTGCCAGCAGCCAGGGCCCCAGGTGGGATACGCAGTATTTT
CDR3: CASSQGPRWDTQYF

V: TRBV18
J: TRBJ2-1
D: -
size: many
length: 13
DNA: TGTGCCAGCTCACCACCCCCGGACAATGAGCAGTTCTTC
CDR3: CASSPPPDNEQFF

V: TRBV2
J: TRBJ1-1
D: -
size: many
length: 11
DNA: TGTGCCAGCAGTGAAGGCACTGAAGCTTTCTTT
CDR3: CASSEGTEAFF

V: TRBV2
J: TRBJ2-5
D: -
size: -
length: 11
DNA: TGTGCCAGCACTAACCGGGAGACCCAGTACTTC
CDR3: CASTNRETQYF

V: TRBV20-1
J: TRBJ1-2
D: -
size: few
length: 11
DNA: TGCAGTGCTAGAGAGGACTATGGCTACACCTTC
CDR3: CSAREDYGYTF

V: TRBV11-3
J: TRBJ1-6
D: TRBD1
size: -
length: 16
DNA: TGTGCCAGCAGCCCACAACGGACAGGGGTTAATTCACCCCTCCACTTT
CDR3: CASSPQRTGVNSPLHF

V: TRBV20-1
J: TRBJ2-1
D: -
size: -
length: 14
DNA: TGCAGTGCTAGCCTAGGAGGACGCTACAATGAGCAGTTCTTC
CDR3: CSASLGGRYNEQFF

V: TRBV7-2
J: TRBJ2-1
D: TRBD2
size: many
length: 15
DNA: TGTGCCAGCAGCTTTTTACTAGCGGGGGACAATGAGCAGTTCTTC
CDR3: CASSFLLAGDNEQFF

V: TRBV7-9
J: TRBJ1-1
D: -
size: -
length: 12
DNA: TGTGCCAGCAGCTTGGTGGCGGGTGAAGCTTTCTTT
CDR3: CASSLVAGEAFF

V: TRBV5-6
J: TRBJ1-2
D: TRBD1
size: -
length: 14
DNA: TGTGCCAGCAGCTGGGGACAGGGGTTGGATGGCTACACCTTC
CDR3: CASSWGQGLDGYTF

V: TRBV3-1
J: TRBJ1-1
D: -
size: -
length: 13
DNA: TGTGCCAGCAGCCAAGTAGAAGGAGATGAAGCTTTCTTT
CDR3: CASSQVEGDEAFF

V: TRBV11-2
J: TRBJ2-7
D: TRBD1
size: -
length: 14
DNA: TGTGCCAGCAGCTTAGGGGACAGGGACTACGAGCAGTACTTC
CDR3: CASSLGDRDYEQYF

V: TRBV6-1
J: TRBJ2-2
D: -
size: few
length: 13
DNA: TGTGCCTCCCGAAGGGAAAACACCGGGGAGCTGTTTTTT
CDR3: CASRRENTGELFF

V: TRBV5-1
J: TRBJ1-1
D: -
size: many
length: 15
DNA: TGCGCCAGCAGCTTGGCCCCAGGGAAGAACACTGAAGCTTTCTTT
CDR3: CASSLAPGKNTEAFF

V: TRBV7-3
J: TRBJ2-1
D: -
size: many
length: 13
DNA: TGTGCCAGCAGCCCAAGGGATTTCAATGAGCAGTTCTTC
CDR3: CASSPRDFNEQFF

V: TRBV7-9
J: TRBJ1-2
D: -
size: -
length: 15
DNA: TGTGCCAGCAGCTTGGGTGGGGTTCATAACTATGGCTACACCTTC
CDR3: CASSLGGVHNYGYTF

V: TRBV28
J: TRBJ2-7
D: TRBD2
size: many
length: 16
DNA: TGTGCCAGCAGTTTAGGGTCTAGCGGGAGTCCCTACGAGCAGTACTTC
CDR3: CASSLGSSGSPYEQYF

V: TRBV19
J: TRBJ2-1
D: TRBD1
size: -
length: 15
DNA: TGTGCCAGTAGCATCACTCCGGGACAGGGGTTTGAGCAGTTCTTC
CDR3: CASSITPGQGFEQFF

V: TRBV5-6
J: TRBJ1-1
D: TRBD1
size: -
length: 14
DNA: TGTGCCAGCAGCCAGGGACAGGGGGCATCTGAAGCTTTCTTT
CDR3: CASSQGQGASEAFF